What follows is one TCR beta chain and its context. The record originates from a study of blood T cell repertoires in COVID-19. The assay was immunoSEQ multiplex PCR, and TCRdb's table has in-frame clones only and misses some. The sample has about 250,000 clones, 85% to 90% seen once. The CDR3 totals 12 residues. From germline, CDR1 is GTSNPN and CDR2 SVGIG (reference sequence). Input material: PBMCs or T cells enriched from blood (not recorded which). The chain recombines TRBV30 with TRBJ2-3; D may be TRBD2 (6 bases). The source is a man aged 35 to 55 who had recovered from COVID-19. The CDR3 DNA follows: TGTGCTAGCGGTGCTAGCACAGATACGCAGTATTTT. Protein product: CASGASTDTQYF.